The next 31 T cell receptor beta chains were all read from a single sample in a study of blood T cells in healthy people across ages. With a J-beta primer mix and a sample-barcoded 5' primer, a second PCR ran about 7 to 12 cycles. TCRdb recomputed calls from the 5' RACE reads with MiXCR, one row per CDR3 protein. The sample records a few hundred thousand distinct CDR3 sequences, around 27% being singletons. These data also formed part of another study, on T cells of mothers and their children.

The sample was blood. These receptors all come from a boy between 2 and 10 years old in good health.

This clonotype was observed a handful of times. V usage is TRBV7-2 and J usage is TRBJ2-3; 7 bases line up with TRBD2. V shed 4 bases and J 2 bases; nucleotides not matched to a gene: 3. The CDR3 is made up of 14 amino acids. CDR1 SGHTA and CDR2 FQGNSA come from the germline V gene. The CDR3 DNA reads as TGTGCCAGCAGCTGGCGGGGGTACACAGATACGCAGTATTTT. The encoded protein is CASSWRGYTDTQYF.

The CDR3 sequence: CASSRQGQGGQETQYF. The CDR3 region has the DNA TGTGCCAGCAGCCGCCAAGGACAGGGGGGCCAAGAGACCCAGTACTTC. J is TRBJ2-5 and V is TRBV7-9, with 10 positions matching TRBD1. In germline, CDR1 is SEHNR, CDR2 FQNEAQ (reference sequence). The V gene end was trimmed by 5 bases and the J gene end by 1 base; junction bases not matched to a gene: 7. The CDR3 has 16 residues.

This chain connects TRBV19 to TRBJ2-3; D is undetermined. Germline lookup yields CDR1 LNHDA and CDR2 SQIVND (reference sequence). Deletions cut 3 bases from V and 4 bases from J, with 11 bases between. This CDR3 is built from 14 residues. The CDR3 sequence is CASSISWNSDTQYF. The DNA of the CDR3 is TGTGCCAGTAGTATCAGCTGGAATTCAGATACGCAGTATTTT.

Comment on this clonotype: A junction boundary mismatches the germline segment, possibly from a read error. V is TRBV10-3 and J is TRBJ1-2; TRBD1 aligns across 7 bases. CDR1 and CDR2 from the germline V gene are ENHRY and SYGVKD. CDR3 size: 13 residues. The CDR3 protein is CATTRQGNNGYTF. The CDR3 nucleotides are TGTGCCACAACCCGACAGGGTAACAATGGCTACACCTTC.

The chain has TRBV2 and TRBJ1-1; weak D call: TRBD1 (6 bases). Between the trimmed V and J ends, which lost 7 bases and 8 bases, there was a span of 17 bases. Per the germline V gene, CDR1 is SNHLY and CDR2 is FYNNEI. CDR3 length: 13 amino acids. The CDR3 sequence: CASKPGHVIEAFF. The CDR3 region has the DNA TGTGCCAGCAAGCCGGGACATGTAATCGAAGCTTTCTTT. The full variable domain, in which reference TRBV2 and TRBJ1-1 provide the parts outside the CDR3, is EPEVTQTPSHQVTQMGQEVILRCVPISNHLYFYWYRQILGQKVEFLVSFYNNEISEKSEIFDDQFSVERPDGSNFTLKIRSTKLEDSAMYFCASKPGHVIEAFFGQGTRLTVV.

This clonotype was found many times. The chain carries TRBV7-2 and TRBJ2-7, with 8 bases identical to TRBD2. CDR3 length: 14 residues. CDR1 is SGHTA, CDR2 FQGNSA, per germline. J was trimmed by 6 bases and V by 3 bases; bases with no gene match: 7. CDR3 DNA sequence: TGTGCCAGCAGCTTCGGGACTAGTGCGGGCGAGCAGTACTTC. Translated, it gives CASSFGTSAGEQYF.

This clonotype was picked up many times. The chain carries TRBV10-3 and TRBJ1-4; D is ambiguous. Trimming stripped 10 bases from V and 8 bases from J, with 17 bases between. Germline CDR1 and CDR2: ENHRY and SYGVKD. The CDR3 is 13 residues long. CDR3 coding DNA: TGTGCCACCCAAGCAAAGGGCGGGGAAAAACTGTTTTTT. Its translation is CATQAKGGEKLFF.

This chain links TRBV20-1 with TRBJ2-7; 8 bases are a match to TRBD1. The DNA end is more similar to TRBJ2-5, so the J call may be wrong. CDR3 size: 14 residues. Germline V gives CDR1 DFQATT, CDR2 SNEGSKA (reference sequence). The DNA of the CDR3 is TGCAGTGCTAGGGACAGGGTTAGGCAAGAGACCCAGTACTTC. This encodes CSARDRVRQETQYF.

CDR3 in amino acids: CASSQDGKGSNYGYTF. CDR3 DNA: TGTGCCAGCAGCCAAGATGGGAAGGGAAGCAACTATGGCTACACCTTC. The V and J genes are TRBV4-2 and TRBJ1-2, with D uncertain. The CDR3 is made up of 16 amino acids. Trimming removed 0 bases from V and 2 bases from J, with 13 bases in between. The V gene's germline CDR1 is LGHNA and CDR2 YNFKEQ.

This clonotype was observed a few times. CDR3 nucleotide sequence: TGCGCCAGCAGCCGAGGTGGGAGGGCCCCAGAGACCCAGTACTTC. It codes for CASSRGGRAPETQYF. The chain carries TRBV4-1 and TRBJ2-5; TRBD2 matches 7 bases. The CDR3 covers 15 residues. Germline trimming cut 4 bases from V and 4 bases from J; bases unmatched to any gene: 9. From germline, CDR1 is MGHRA and CDR2 YSYEKL.

This clonotype has more than one count but fewer than ten. The chain carries TRBV2 and TRBJ2-5; 7 positions agree with TRBD1. The closer fit of TRBJ2-7 to the DNA end suggests the J call may be wrong. Germline CDR1 and CDR2: SNHLY and FYNNEI. The CDR3 contains 12 residues. The CDR3 DNA reads TGTGCCGGCTTGGGACAGCGCTACGAGCAGTACTTC. Amino acid sequence: CAGLGQRYEQYF.

Of note for this clonotype: One junction end disagrees with the germline gene, perhaps due to a read error. The J gene is TRBJ2-7, the V gene TRBV13; D is unclear. The CDR3 has 13 amino acids. CDR1 and CDR2 from the germline V gene are PRHDT and FYEKMQ (reference sequence). This CDR3 reads CASSLVSELRAHF. CDR3 nucleotide sequence: TGTGCCAGCAGTCTCGTCTCGGAACTACGAGCGCACTTC.

The chain uses TRBV15 and TRBJ2-2; a weak D match, TRBD1 (6 bases). This CDR3 has 17 amino acids. Trimming shortened V by 0 bases and J by 5 bases, and 16 bases separated the two germline ends. Germline lookup yields CDR1 LNHNV and CDR2 YYDKDF (reference sequence). In DNA, the CDR3 is TGTGCCACCAGCAGAGATCTGCCAGGGGAGAGTACCGGGGAGCTGTTTTTT. As protein: CATSRDLPGESTGELFF.

The gene calls are TRBV7-2 and TRBJ1-1; 12 nucleotides line up with TRBD1. The CDR3 loop spans 15 amino acids. Germline V gene lookup returns CDR1 SGHTA and CDR2 FQGNSA. The ends lost 1 base at V and 11 bases at J; junction bases unmatched: 8. The CDR3 reads CASSLVGTGGYDAFF. DNA for the CDR3: TGTGCCAGCAGCTTAGTGGGGACAGGGGGCTACGACGCTTTCTTT.

This clonotype was detected many times. J is TRBJ2-5 and V is TRBV7-9; D remains unclear. This CDR3 comprises 11 residues. Between the trimmed V and J ends, which lost 6 bases and 0 bases, there was a span of 2 bases. Germline values: CDR1 SEHNR, CDR2 FQNEAQ (reference sequence). CDR3 in amino acids: CASSHQETQYF. The CDR3 region has the DNA TGTGCCAGCAGTCACCAAGAGACCCAGTACTTC.

J is TRBJ2-7 and V is TRBV15, with 7 nucleotides matching TRBD2. CDR1 is LNHNV, CDR2 YYDKDF, per germline (reference sequence). The V gene end was trimmed by 0 bases and the J gene end by 5 bases; junction bases not matched to a gene: 10. The CDR3 has 16 amino acids. DNA of the CDR3: TGTGCCACCAGCAGAGATCGCGGGAGCGGGTCGGACGAGCAGTACTTC. This codes for CATSRDRGSGSDEQYF.

This clonotype came up a few times. The rearrangement uses TRBV10-3 and TRBJ2-5; D possibly corresponds to TRBD1 (5 bases). CDR1 and CDR2 from the germline V gene are ENHRY and SYGVKD. The CDR3 length is 12 residues. Trimming left V 0 bases short and J 11 bases short, with 10 bases between. The CDR3 DNA reads as TGTGCCATCAGTGAGTCCTCCAGGGAACAGTACTTC. Protein sequence: CAISESSREQYF.

V usage is TRBV3-1 and J usage is TRBJ1-3, with D perhaps matching TRBD1 (5 bases). Germline V gene lookup returns CDR1 LGHDT and CDR2 YNNKEL (reference sequence). The CDR3 covers 13 residues. Trimming took 2 bases from V and 9 from J, leaving 11 bases between them. CDR3 nucleotide sequence: TGTGCCAGCAGCCAAAGACAGAAGGTCACCATATATTTT. Its protein product is CASSQRQKVTIYF.

The table lists this clonotype with a few counts. The J gene is TRBJ2-5, the V gene TRBV5-4; TRBD1 matches at 10 bases. The J call may be wrong; the DNA end is better matched by TRBJ2-1. The CDR3 consists of 14 residues. Germline V gene lookup returns CDR1 SGHNT and CDR2 YYREEE (reference sequence). DNA for the CDR3: TGTGCCAGCAGCCCGGGACAGGGGTTCGATGAGCAGTTCTTC. Its translation: CASSPGQGFDEQFF.

The genes are TRBV29-1 and TRBJ1-1; D possibly corresponds to TRBD1 (5 bases). The V gene lost 6 bases and the J gene lost 3 bases, with 17 bases spanning the gap. The CDR3 is 14 amino acids. From germline, CDR1 is SQVTM and CDR2 ANQGSEA. CDR3: CSVERHGGYTEAFF. The CDR3 nucleotides are TGCAGCGTGGAACGGCACGGGGGGTACACTGAAGCTTTCTTT.

This sequence joins TRBV14 and TRBJ1-4, with unresolved D. The length of the CDR3 is 16 residues. Germline CDR1 reads SGHDN; CDR2 reads FVKESK. V was cut by 4 bases and J by 0 bases, with 12 bases left in between. The CDR3 nucleotides read TGTGCCAGCAGCCGGAGCCCTGGTACAACTAATGAAAAACTGTTTTTT. This gives the protein CASSRSPGTTNEKLFF.

This clonotype has a handful of counts. The CDR3 DNA reads TGTGCCAGCACCCTAAGGGGGCGGGAGGAGACCCAGTACTTC. Protein sequence: CASTLRGREETQYF. The chain couples TRBV6-6 to TRBJ2-5; possibly TRBD1 or TRBD2 for D (7 bases each). Germline CDR1 is MNHNY and CDR2 is SVGAGI (reference sequence). The V end was cut by 7 bases, the J end by 5 bases, with 17 bases between. The CDR3 runs to 14 residues.

The rearrangement links TRBV10-2 to TRBJ2-2; 8 bases match TRBD2. V lost 8 bases and J lost 10; bases outside the gene matches: 21. Germline loops: CDR1 WSHSY, CDR2 SAAADI. This CDR3 spans 17 amino acids. This chain's CDR3 is CASFEGFREGDDAELFF. The CDR3 DNA is TGCGCCAGCTTTGAAGGGTTCCGGGAGGGGGACGACGCGGAGCTGTTTTTT.

The gene calls are TRBV2 and TRBJ2-7; D is unclear. The V gene's germline CDR1 is SNHLY and CDR2 FYNNEI. CDR3 length: 11 amino acids. Deletions cut 6 bases from V and 5 bases from J, with 8 bases between. The CDR3 sequence is CASSVTDEQYF. The CDR3 DNA follows: TGTGCCAGCAGCGTGACTGACGAGCAGTACTTC.

Note on this clonotype: The junction departs from germline at one end; a sequencing error may be responsible. V usage is TRBV30 and J usage is TRBJ2-6, with D possibly being TRBD1 (5 bases). The germline V gene has CDR1 GTSNPN and CDR2 SVGIG (reference sequence). CDR3 length: 15 residues. CDR3 sequence: CAWSVLGSGANVPTF. For the CDR3, the DNA is TGTGCCTGGAGCGTATTAGGCTCTGGGGCCAACGTCCCGACTTTC.

V gene TRBV7-9 combines with J gene TRBJ2-7; D is possibly TRBD1 or TRBD2 (5 bases each). CDR1 is SEHNR and CDR2 is FQNEAQ in the germline V gene (reference sequence). Trimming left V 5 bases short and J 1 base short, with 15 bases between. This CDR3 has 15 amino acids. This CDR3 is CASSPGAGRSYEQYF. As DNA, the CDR3 is TGTGCCAGCAGCCCCGGGGCAGGGAGATCCTACGAGCAGTACTTC.

This chain uses TRBV9 with TRBJ1-4; 8 bases align to TRBD1. The CDR3 consists of 16 residues. Unmatched junction bases numbered 11, after V lost 4 bases and J lost 6 bases. The germline V gene encodes CDR1 SGDLS and CDR2 YYNGEE. The CDR3 nucleotides are TGTGCCAGCAGCTCAAACCCGGGACAGGTGGATGAAAAACTGTTTTTT. Translated, it gives CASSSNPGQVDEKLFF.

The chain joins TRBV7-9 to TRBJ1-4; 9 bases are a match to TRBD1. V dropped 7 bases and J dropped 11; count of bases not matched to a gene: 8. From germline, CDR1 is SEHNR and CDR2 FQNEAQ (reference sequence). The CDR3 extends over 13 amino acids. In DNA form, the CDR3 reads TGTGCCAGCAACCCGGGACAGGGCTGGAAACTGTTTTTT. Encoded protein: CASNPGQGWKLFF. Based on the CDR3 plus reference TRBV7-9 and TRBJ1-4, the full variable domain is DTGVSQNPRHKITKRGQNVTFRCDPISEHNRLYWYRQTLGQGPEFLTYFQNEAQLEKSRLLSDRFSAERPKGSFSTLEIQRTEQGDSAMYLCASNPGQGWKLFFGSGTQLSVL.

The V gene is TRBV6-2 or TRBV6-3, the J gene TRBJ2-5; 12 bases are shared with TRBD2. The J call may be faulty, since TRBJ2-7 better matches the DNA end. The CDR3 is 16 residues long. Germline V gene sequence: CDR1 MNHEY, CDR2 SVGEGT. The CDR3 coding sequence is TGTGCCAGCAGAGAACTAGCGGGAGGCGTCCCCTACGAGCAGTACTTC. As protein: CASRELAGGVPYEQYF.

The genes are TRBV6-6 and TRBJ2-2, with D possibly being TRBD1 (8 bases). The CDR3 spans 14 residues. CDR1 and CDR2 from the germline V gene are MNHNY and SVGAGI (reference sequence). V lost 5 bases and J 7 bases, leaving 14 bases between the germline ends. CDR3 residues: CASSKTGEGGELFF. The CDR3 coding sequence is TGTGCCAGCAGTAAGACAGGGGAGGGCGGGGAGCTGTTTTTT.

This chain joins TRBV2 and TRBJ2-2, with 8 bases lining up with TRBD2. The V and J ends lost 4 bases and 3 bases, in that order; junction bases with no gene match: 7. Per germline, CDR1 SNHLY and CDR2 FYNNEI. This CDR3 spans 16 amino acids. CDR3 sequence (DNA): TGTGCCAGCAGTGGAATTCCGGGAGGGGACACCGGGGAGCTGTTTTTT. It is translated as CASSGIPGGDTGELFF.